Below, 19 T cell receptor beta chains from the same sample are listed, as sequenced in a study of CD8 T cells in Susac syndrome. RNA was extracted with the RNeasy kit, and a quantity of roughly 0.5 to 1 ug was reverse transcribed using random hexamers. TCRdb re-derived calls from the immunoSEQ multiplex PCR reads in MiXCR, one entry per CDR3 protein. The repertoire has 250,000 to 350,000 distinct CDR3 sequences, 90% to 95% of them found once; the top ten carry about 0.07%. Input material: CD4+ T cells from PBMCs. The receptors originated from a human donor with multiple sclerosis.

The chain joins TRBV7-2 to TRBJ2-3; a possible D gene is TRBD2 (6 bases). Germline loops: CDR1 SGHTA, CDR2 FQGNSA. The V end lost 2 bases, the J end lost 6 bases, and 9 bases lay between the germline ends. The CDR3 loop spans 13 amino acids. The CDR3 DNA reads as TGTGCCAGCAGCTTAAGGGAGGCGGATACGCAGTATTTT. It encodes CASSLREADTQYF.

The CDR3 bases are TGCAGCGTTGGGGCAGGGAATGATCAGCCCCAGCATTTT. Protein: CSVGAGNDQPQHF. The chain has TRBV29-1 and TRBJ1-5; D may be TRBD1 (5 bases). Trimming removed 4 bases from V and 5 bases from J, with 12 bases in between. This CDR3 contains 13 residues. The germline V gene has CDR1 SQVTM and CDR2 ANQGSEA.

The V and J genes are TRBV2 and TRBJ2-1; no reliable D call. The CDR3 is 14 amino acids. Deletions cut 7 bases from V and 6 bases from J, with 16 bases between. Germline-derived CDR1 and CDR2 are SNHLY and FYNNEI. The CDR3 sequence is CASNRHIPGNEQFF. The CDR3 coding sequence is TGTGCCAGCAACCGACATATCCCGGGCAATGAGCAGTTCTTC.

This chain uses TRBV15 with TRBJ1-5; TRBD1 might be the D (5 bases). Trimming pared 5 bases from V and 2 bases from J, leaving 25 bases between. This CDR3 contains 19 residues. Germline V gene data show CDR1 as LNHNV and CDR2 as YYDKDF (reference sequence). The CDR3 nucleotides are TGTGCCACCAGCGCCCGGGCGGGACGGACTTTTCGGGGCAATCAGCCCCAGCATTTT. It encodes CATSARAGRTFRGNQPQHF.

Points on this clonotype: At one end, the junction sequence differs from germline, possibly due to a read error. The rearrangement joins TRBV7-7 to TRBJ2-5, with unresolved D. CDR3 length: 14 amino acids. The germline CDR1 and CDR2 sequences are SSHAT and FNYEAQ (reference sequence). The CDR3 loop reads CASSLGLSQETQYF. Here the CDR3 DNA reads TGTGCTAGCAGCCTCGGCCTTTCCCAAGAGACCCAGTACTTC.

This rearrangement joins TRBV5-1 to TRBJ2-7, with TRBD1 identical over 8 bases. Germline CDR1 is SGHRS and CDR2 is YFSETQ. CDR3 size: 14 residues. The junction had 5 bases not matched to a gene; V was cut back by 4 bases and J by 2 bases. CDR3 sequence (DNA): TGCGCCAGCAGCACGGACAGGGCCACCTACGAGCAGTACTTC. Its protein is CASSTDRATYEQYF.

V and J are TRBV7-2 and TRBJ1-2, with D unresolved. CDR1 is SGHTA and CDR2 is FQGNSA in the germline V gene. V shed 2 bases and J shed 4 bases, with 14 bases lying between them. The length of the CDR3 is 15 residues. For the CDR3, the DNA is TGTGCCAGCAGCTTAAGTGGGGTTAGCGGCTATGGCTACACCTTC. This encodes CASSLSGVSGYGYTF.

The chain uses TRBV29-1 and TRBJ2-7, with 8 bases matching TRBD2. The CDR3 length is 13 residues. The V gene's germline CDR1 is SQVTM and CDR2 ANQGSEA. V was clipped by 4 bases and J by 5 bases; unmatched bases: 7. The CDR3 spells CSVGSGGPHEQYF. The CDR3 nucleotides are TGCAGCGTTGGGAGCGGGGGCCCCCACGAGCAGTACTTC.

This clonotype appeared once. The gene calls are TRBV29-1 and TRBJ2-3; 11 bases match TRBD2. V lost 7 bases to trimming and J lost 0 bases; unmatched junction nucleotides: 9. CDR1 and CDR2 from the germline V gene are SQVTM and ANQGSEA. CDR3 length: 16 amino acids. The DNA for the CDR3 is TGCAGCGCTCAACTCACTAGCGGGAGAAGCACAGATACGCAGTATTTT. Translated, it gives CSAQLTSGRSTDTQYF.

The V and J genes are TRBV30 and TRBJ1-4; possibly TRBD1 for D (5 bases). Germline loops: CDR1 GTSNPN, CDR2 SVGIG (reference sequence). Trimming removed 1 base from V and 11 bases from J, with 17 bases in between. The CDR3 is made up of 14 amino acids. The CDR3 region is CAWSAGTAMKKLFF. The CDR3 region has the DNA TGTGCCTGGAGTGCGGGGACGGCCATGAAGAAACTGTTTTTT.

The V gene is TRBV5-8, the J gene TRBJ2-4; D uncertain. This CDR3 region has 12 residues. V shed 3 bases and J shed 14 bases, with 15 bases lying between them. Germline-derived CDR1 and CDR2 are SGHTS and YDEGEE. CDR3: CASSSSGPLKYF. The CDR3 coding sequence is TGTGCCAGCAGCTCCTCCGGGCCACTAAAGTACTTC.

The genes are TRBV25-1 and TRBJ1-4; D is perhaps TRBD1 (6 bases). V was clipped by 6 bases and J by 6 bases, with 11 bases between them. Germline lookup yields CDR1 MGHDK and CDR2 SYGVNS. The CDR3 is 13 residues long. In DNA, the CDR3 is TGTGCCAGCAGACACAGGGAGTATGAAAAACTGTTTTTT. Translating gives CASRHREYEKLFF.

V and J are TRBV5-1 and TRBJ2-4, with D possibly being TRBD2 (5 bases). Between the trimmed V and J ends, which lost 4 bases and 1 base, there was a span of 15 bases. Germline loops: CDR1 SGHRS, CDR2 YFSETQ. The CDR3 loop spans 16 amino acids. The CDR3 sequence: CASSGGRLAAKNIQYF. The CDR3 DNA reads as TGCGCCAGCAGCGGCGGGCGCCTTGCGGCCAAAAACATTCAGTACTTC.

This clonotype showed up just once. The chain uses TRBV7-3 and TRBJ2-5; 8 nucleotides align to TRBD2. The CDR3 is made up of 16 amino acids. Germline loops: CDR1 SGHTA, CDR2 FQGTGA. V gave up 1 base and J gave up 2 bases; unmatched junction bases: 6. The CDR3 DNA sequence: TGTGCCAGCAGCTTAATGGGTAGCGGGGAGCAAGAGACCCAGTACTTC. Protein: CASSLMGSGEQETQYF.

This clonotype has just one count. Here the CDR3 DNA reads TGTGCCACCACCGGGGGTACCTACAATGAGCAGTTCTTC. Translated: CATTGGTYNEQFF. The V gene is TRBV2, the J gene TRBJ2-1; tentative D call: TRBD2 (6 bases). The CDR3 has 13 amino acids. The V gene lost 10 bases and the J gene lost 2 bases, with 12 bases spanning the gap. Germline-derived CDR1 and CDR2 are SNHLY and FYNNEI.

The V gene is TRBV19, the J gene TRBJ2-2; the D is unclear. The germline CDR1 and CDR2 sequences are LNHDA and SQIVND (reference sequence). The CDR3 spans 16 residues. V lost 7 bases, J lost 5 bases, and 20 bases lay in between. CDR3 sequence: CASKKILGSPTGELFF. The DNA of the CDR3 is TGTGCCAGTAAAAAGATACTGGGCAGTCCAACCGGGGAGCTGTTTTTT.

This clonotype appeared once. V usage is TRBV5-1 and J usage is TRBJ2-1; 10 nucleotides line up with TRBD2. Trimming cost V 9 bases and J 2 bases; bases outside gene matches: 8. Germline V gene lookup returns CDR1 SGHRS and CDR2 YFSETQ. The CDR3 is 15 amino acids. Here the CDR3 reads CATQPGTSAYNEQFF. In DNA form, the CDR3 reads TGCGCCACTCAACCAGGGACTAGCGCCTACAATGAGCAGTTCTTC.

The chain has TRBV12-3 or TRBV12-4 and TRBJ2-4; tentatively, D is TRBD1 or TRBD2 (5 bases each). The length of the CDR3 is 13 residues. V was trimmed by 8 bases and J by 6 bases, leaving 14 bases between them. CDR3 region: CASGPGLANIQYF. CDR3 bases: TGTGCCAGCGGCCCGGGGCTAGCAAACATTCAGTACTTC.

This chain links TRBV11-1 with TRBJ2-2; 7 nucleotides agree with TRBD1. V shed 3 bases and J 5 bases; nucleotides not matched to a gene: 3. Germline assignment: CDR1 SGHAT and CDR2 FQDESV (reference sequence). The CDR3 contains 14 residues. CDR3 bases: TGTGCCAGCAGCTTGCAGACAGGGACCGGGGAGCTGTTTTTT. This translates into CASSLQTGTGELFF.